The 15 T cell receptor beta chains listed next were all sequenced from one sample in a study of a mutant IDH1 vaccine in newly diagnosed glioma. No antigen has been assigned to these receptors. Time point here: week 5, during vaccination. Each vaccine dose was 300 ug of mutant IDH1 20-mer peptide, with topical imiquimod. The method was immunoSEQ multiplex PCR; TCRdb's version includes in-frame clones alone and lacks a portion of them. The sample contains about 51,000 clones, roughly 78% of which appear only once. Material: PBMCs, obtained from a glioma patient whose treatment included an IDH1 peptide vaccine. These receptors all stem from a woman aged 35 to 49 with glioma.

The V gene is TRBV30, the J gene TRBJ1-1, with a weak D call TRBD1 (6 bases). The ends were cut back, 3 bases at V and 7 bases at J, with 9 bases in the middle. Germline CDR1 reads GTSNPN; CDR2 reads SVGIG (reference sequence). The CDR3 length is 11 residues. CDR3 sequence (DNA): TGTGCCTGGAGGAACAGGGTTGAAGCTTTCTTT. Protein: CAWRNRVEAFF.

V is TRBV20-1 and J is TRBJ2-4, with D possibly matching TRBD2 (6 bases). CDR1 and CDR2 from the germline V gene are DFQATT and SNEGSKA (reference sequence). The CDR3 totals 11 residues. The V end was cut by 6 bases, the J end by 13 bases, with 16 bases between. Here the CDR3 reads CSARAGSFQYF. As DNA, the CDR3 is TGCAGTGCCCGGGCCGGGAGCTTCCAGTACTTC.

In nucleotides, the CDR3 is TGTGCCTGGAATGGTCAAGGGGCAGGGGGTGGCTACACCTTC. Protein sequence: CAWNGQGAGGGYTF. The chain is built from TRBV30 and TRBJ1-2; 7 bases map to TRBD1. Germline CDR1 reads GTSNPN; CDR2 reads SVGIG (reference sequence). The length of the CDR3 is 14 residues. J was trimmed by 7 bases and V by 4 bases; bases with no gene match: 12.

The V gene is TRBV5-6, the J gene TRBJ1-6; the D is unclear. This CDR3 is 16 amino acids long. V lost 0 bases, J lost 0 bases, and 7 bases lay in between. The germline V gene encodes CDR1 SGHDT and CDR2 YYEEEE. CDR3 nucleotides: TGTGCCAGCAGCTTGGAACCGAACTCCTATAATTCACCCCTCCACTTT. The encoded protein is CASSLEPNSYNSPLHF. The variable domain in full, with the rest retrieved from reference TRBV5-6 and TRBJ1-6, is DAGVTQSPTHLIKTRGQQVTLRCSPKSGHDTVSWYQQALGQGPQFIFQYYEEEERQRGNFPDRFSGHQFPNYSSELNVNALLLGDSALYLCASSLEPNSYNSPLHFGNGTRLTVT.

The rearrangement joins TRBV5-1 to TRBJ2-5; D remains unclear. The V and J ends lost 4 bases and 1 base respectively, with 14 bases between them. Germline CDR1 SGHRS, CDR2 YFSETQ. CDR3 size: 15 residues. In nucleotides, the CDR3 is TGCGCCAGCAGCCCAACCCCCAGTTCCCAAGAGACCCAGTACTTC. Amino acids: CASSPTPSSQETQYF.

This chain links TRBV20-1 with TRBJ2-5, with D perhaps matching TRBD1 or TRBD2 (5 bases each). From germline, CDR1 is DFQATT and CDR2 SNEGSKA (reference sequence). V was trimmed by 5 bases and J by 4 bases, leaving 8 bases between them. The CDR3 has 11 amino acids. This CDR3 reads CSAGTAETQYF. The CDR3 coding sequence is TGCAGTGCTGGGACCGCAGAGACCCAGTACTTC.

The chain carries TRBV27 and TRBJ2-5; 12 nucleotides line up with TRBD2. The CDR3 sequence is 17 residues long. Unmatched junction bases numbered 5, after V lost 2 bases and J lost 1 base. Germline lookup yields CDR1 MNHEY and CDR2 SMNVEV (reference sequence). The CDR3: CASSLGLAGGPQETQYF. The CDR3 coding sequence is TGTGCCAGCAGTTTAGGTCTAGCGGGGGGGCCCCAAGAGACCCAGTACTTC.

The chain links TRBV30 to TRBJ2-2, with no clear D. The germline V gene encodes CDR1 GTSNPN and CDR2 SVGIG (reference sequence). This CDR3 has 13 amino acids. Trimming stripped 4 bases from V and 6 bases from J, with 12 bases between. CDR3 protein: CAWNQIFAGELFF. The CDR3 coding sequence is TGTGCCTGGAACCAGATATTCGCCGGGGAGCTGTTTTTT. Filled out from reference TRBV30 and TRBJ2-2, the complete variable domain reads SQTIHQWPATLVQPVGSPLSLECTVEGTSNPNLYWYRQAAGRGLQLLFYSVGIGQISSEVPQNLSASRPQDRQFILSSKKLLLSDSGFYLCAWNQIFAGELFFGEGSRLTVL.

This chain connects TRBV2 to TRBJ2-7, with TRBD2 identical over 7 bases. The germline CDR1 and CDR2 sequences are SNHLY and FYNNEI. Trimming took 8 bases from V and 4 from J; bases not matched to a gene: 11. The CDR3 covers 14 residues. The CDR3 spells CASGRAGNYYEQYF. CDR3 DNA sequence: TGTGCCAGCGGGAGAGCGGGGAACTATTACGAGCAGTACTTC.

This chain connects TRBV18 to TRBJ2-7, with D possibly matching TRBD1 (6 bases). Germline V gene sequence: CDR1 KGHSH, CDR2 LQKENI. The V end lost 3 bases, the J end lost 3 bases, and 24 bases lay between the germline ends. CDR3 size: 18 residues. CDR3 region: CASSPGGQPTRGYYEQYF. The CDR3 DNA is TGTGCCAGCTCACCTGGTGGACAGCCAACCCGAGGGTACTACGAGCAGTACTTC.

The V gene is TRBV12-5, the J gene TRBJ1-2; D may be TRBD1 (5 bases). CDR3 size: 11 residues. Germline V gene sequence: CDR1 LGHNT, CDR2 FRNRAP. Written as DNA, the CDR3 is TGTGCGCATGGGGACCTGGATGGCTACACCTTC. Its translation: CAHGDLDGYTF.

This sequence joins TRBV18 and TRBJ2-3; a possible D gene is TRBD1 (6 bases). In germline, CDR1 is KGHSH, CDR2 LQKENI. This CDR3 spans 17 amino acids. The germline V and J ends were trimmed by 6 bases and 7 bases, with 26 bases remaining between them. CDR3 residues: CASSRTGATGGRNTQYF. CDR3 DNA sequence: TGTGCCAGCTCCCGCACCGGGGCGACAGGAGGACGAAATACGCAGTATTTT.

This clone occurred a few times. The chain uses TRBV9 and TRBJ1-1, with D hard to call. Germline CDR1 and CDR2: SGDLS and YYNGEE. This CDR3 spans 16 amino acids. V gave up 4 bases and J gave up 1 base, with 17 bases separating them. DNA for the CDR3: TGTGCCAGCAGCCACCTAGGGCGGGGAACGAACACTGAAGCTTTCTTT. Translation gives CASSHLGRGTNTEAFF.

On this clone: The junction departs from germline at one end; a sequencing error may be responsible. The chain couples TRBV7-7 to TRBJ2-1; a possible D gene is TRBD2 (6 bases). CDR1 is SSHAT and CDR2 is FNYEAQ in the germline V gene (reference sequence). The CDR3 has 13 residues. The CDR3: CASSPDYYNEQFF. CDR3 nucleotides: TGTGCTAGCAGTCCGGACTACTACAATGAGCAGTTCTTC. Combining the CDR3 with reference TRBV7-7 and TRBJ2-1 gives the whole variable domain GAGVSQSPRYKVTKRGQDVTLRCDPISSHATLYWYQQALGQGPEFLTYFNYEAQPDKSGLPSDRFSAERPEGSISTLTIQRTEQRDSAMYRCASSPDYYNEQFFGPGTRLTVL.

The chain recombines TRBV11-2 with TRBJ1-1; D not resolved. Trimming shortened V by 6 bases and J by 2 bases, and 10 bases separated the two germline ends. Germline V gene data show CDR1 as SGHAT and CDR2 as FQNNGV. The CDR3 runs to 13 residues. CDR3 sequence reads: CASSSQQNTEAFF. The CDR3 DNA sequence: TGTGCCAGCAGTTCTCAGCAAAACACTGAAGCTTTCTTT.